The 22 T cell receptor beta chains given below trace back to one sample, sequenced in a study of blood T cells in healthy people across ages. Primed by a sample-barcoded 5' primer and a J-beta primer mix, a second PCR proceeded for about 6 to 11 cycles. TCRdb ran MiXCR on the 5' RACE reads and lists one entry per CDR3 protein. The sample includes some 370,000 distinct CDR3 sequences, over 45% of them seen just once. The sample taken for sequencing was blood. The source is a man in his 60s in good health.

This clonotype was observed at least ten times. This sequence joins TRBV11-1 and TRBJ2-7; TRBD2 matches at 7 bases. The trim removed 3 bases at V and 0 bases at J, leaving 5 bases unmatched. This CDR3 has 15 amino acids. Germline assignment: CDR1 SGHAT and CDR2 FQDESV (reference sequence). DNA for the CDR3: TGTGCCAGCAGCTTTGAGCGGGACCCCTCCTACGAGCAGTACTTC. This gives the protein CASSFERDPSYEQYF.

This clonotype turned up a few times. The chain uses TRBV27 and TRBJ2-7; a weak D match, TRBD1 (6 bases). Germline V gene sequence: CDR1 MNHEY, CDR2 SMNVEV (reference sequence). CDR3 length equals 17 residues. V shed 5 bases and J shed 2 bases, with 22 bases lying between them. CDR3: CASSTAIAGTPPYEQYF. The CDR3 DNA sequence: TGTGCCAGCAGTACCGCTATCGCCGGGACACCGCCCTACGAGCAGTACTTC.

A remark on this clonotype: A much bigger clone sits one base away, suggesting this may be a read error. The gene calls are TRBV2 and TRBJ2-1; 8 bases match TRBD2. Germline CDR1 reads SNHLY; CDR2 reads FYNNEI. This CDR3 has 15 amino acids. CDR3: CASSPSGSSYNGQFF. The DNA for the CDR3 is TGTGCCAGCAGTCCAAGCGGGAGCTCCTACAATGGGCAGTTCTTC.

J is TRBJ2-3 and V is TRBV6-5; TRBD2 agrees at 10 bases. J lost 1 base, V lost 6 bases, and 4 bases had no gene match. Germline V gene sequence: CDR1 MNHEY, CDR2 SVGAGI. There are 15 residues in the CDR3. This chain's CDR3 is CASRAGGGGTDTQYF. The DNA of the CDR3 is TGTGCCAGCAGAGCGGGGGGGGGGGGCACAGATACGCAGTATTTT.

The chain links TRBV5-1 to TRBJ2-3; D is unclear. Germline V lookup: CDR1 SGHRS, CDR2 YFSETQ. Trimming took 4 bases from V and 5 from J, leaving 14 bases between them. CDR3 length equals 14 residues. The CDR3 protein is CASSVELGGDTQYF. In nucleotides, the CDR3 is TGCGCCAGCAGCGTGGAGCTAGGTGGAGATACGCAGTATTTT. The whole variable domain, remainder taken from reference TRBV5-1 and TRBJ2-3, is KAGVTQTPRYLIKTRGQQVTLSCSPISGHRSVSWYQQTPGQGLQFLFEYFSETQRNKGNFPGRFSGRQFSNSRSEMNVSTLELGDSALYLCASSVELGGDTQYFGPGTRLTVL.

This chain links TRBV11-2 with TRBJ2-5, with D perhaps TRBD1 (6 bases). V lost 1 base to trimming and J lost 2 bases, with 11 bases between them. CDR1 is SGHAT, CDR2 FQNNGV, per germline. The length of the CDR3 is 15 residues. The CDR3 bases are TGTGCCAGCAGCTTAGGGGACACCTTTCAAGAGACCCAGTACTTC. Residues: CASSLGDTFQETQYF.

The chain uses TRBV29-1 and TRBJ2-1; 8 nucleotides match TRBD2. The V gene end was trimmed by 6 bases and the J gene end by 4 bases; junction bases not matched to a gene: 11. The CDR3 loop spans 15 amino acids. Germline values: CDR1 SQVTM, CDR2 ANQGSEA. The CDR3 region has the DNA TGCAGCGTCGTGTTTAGCGGGAAACTATACAATGAGCAGTTCTTC. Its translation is CSVVFSGKLYNEQFF.

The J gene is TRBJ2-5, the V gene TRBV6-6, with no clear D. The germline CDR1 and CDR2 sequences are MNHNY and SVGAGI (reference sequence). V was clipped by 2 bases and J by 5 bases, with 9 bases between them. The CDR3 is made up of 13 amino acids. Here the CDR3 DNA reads TGTGCCAGCAGTTACAAGCGTGCCGAGACCCAGTACTTC. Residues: CASSYKRAETQYF.

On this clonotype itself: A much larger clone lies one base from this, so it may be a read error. CDR3 DNA: TGTGCCAGCTCTCAAGCCCGACAGGGGGCCTCTTACGGGCAGTACTTC. Translating gives CASSQARQGASYGQYF. The rearrangement joins TRBV18 to TRBJ2-7; 10 positions agree with TRBD1. The CDR3 runs 16 residues. The germline gives CDR1 KGHSH, CDR2 LQKENI.

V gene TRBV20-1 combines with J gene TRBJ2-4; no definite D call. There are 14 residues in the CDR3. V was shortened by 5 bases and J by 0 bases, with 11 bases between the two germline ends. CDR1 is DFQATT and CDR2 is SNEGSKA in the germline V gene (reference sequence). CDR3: CSAQTGLAKNIQYF. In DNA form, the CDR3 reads TGCAGTGCTCAGACTGGGCTAGCCAAAAACATTCAGTACTTC.

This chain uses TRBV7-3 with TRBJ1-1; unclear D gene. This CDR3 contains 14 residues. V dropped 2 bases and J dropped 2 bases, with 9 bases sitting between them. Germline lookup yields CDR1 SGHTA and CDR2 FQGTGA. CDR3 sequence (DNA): TGTGCCAGCAGCTTATCGAACAGCAACACTGAAGCTTTCTTT. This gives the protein CASSLSNSNTEAFF.

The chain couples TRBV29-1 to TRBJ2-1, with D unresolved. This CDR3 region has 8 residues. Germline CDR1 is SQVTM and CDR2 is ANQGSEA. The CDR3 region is CGIGEQFF. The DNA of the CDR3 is TGCGGGATTGGTGAGCAGTTCTTC.

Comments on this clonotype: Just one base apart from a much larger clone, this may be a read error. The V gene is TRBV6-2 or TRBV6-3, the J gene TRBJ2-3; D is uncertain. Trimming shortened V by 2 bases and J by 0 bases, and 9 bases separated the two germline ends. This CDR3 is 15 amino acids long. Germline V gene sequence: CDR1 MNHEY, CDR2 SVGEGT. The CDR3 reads CASSYLARSTDTQYF. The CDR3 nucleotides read TGTGCCAGCAGTTACCTGGCACGCAGCACAGATACGCAGTATTTT.

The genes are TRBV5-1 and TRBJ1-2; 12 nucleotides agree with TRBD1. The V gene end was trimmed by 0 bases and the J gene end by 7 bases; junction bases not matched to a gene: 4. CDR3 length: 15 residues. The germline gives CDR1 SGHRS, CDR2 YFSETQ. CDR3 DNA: TGCGCCAGCAGCTTGGAGGGACAGGGGGCTGGTGGCTACACCTTC. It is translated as CASSLEGQGAGGYTF.

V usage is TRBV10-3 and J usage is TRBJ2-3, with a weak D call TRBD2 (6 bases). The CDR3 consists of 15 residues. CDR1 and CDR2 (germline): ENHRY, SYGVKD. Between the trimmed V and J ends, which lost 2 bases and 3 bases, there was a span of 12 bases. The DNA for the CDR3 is TGTGCCATCAGTGAGACGAGACTAGAAACAGATACGCAGTATTTT. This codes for CAISETRLETDTQYF.

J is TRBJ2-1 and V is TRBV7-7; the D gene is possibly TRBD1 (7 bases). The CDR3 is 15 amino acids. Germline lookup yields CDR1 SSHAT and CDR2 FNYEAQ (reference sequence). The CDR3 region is CASGKQGSSYNEQFF. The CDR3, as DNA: TGTGCTAGCGGTAAACAGGGGAGCTCCTACAATGAGCAGTTCTTC.

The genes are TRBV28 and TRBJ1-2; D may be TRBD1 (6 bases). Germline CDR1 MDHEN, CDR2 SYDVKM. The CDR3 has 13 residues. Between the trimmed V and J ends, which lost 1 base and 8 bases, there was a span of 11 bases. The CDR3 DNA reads TGTGCCAGCAGTTTATACAGGGATGAGGGCTACACCTTC. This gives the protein CASSLYRDEGYTF.

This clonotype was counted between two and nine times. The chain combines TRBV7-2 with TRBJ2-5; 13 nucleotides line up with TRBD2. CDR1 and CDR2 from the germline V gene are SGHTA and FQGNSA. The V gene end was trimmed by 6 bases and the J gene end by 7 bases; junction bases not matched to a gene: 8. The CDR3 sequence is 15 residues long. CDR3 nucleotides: TGTGCCAGCAGTTCCACTAGCGGGGGGGCCGGGACCCAGTACTTC. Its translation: CASSSTSGGAGTQYF.

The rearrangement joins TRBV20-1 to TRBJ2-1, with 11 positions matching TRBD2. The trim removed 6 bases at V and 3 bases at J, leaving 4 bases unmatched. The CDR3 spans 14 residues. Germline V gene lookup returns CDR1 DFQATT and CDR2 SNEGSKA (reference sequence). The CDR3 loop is CSAGGTSGYNEQFF. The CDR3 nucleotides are TGCAGTGCAGGGGGGACTAGCGGCTACAATGAGCAGTTCTTC.

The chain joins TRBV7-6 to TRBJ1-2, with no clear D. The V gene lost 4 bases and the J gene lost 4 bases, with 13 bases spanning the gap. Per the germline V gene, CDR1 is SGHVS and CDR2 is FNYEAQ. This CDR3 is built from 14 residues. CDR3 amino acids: CASSSTGPGYGYTF. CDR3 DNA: TGTGCCAGCAGCTCGACCGGGCCGGGCTATGGCTACACCTTC.

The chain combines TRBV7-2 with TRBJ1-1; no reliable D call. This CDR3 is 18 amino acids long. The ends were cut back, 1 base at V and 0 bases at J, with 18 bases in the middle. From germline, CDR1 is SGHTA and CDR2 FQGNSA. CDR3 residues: CASSLDIFTVGVNTEAFF. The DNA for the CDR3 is TGTGCCAGCAGCTTAGATATATTTACAGTAGGAGTGAACACTGAAGCTTTCTTT.

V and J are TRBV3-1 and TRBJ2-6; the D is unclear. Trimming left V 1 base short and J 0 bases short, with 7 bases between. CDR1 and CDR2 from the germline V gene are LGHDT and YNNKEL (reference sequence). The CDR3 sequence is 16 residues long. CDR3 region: CASSQAPGSGANVLTF. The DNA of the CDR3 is TGTGCCAGCAGCCAAGCACCCGGCTCTGGGGCCAACGTCCTGACTTTC.